The 18 T cell receptor beta chains listed next were all sequenced from one sample in a study of T cell changes during pregnancy in multiple sclerosis. TCRdb keeps only in-frame clones here, not all; method: immunoSEQ multiplex PCR. The table has some 60,000 clones, over 75% seen once. Sample: peripheral blood, taken after pregnancy. The source is a female donor with multiple sclerosis, enrolled in a pregnancy study.

The chain employs TRBV15 and TRBJ1-1; D unresolved. The CDR3 loop spans 14 amino acids. Germline CDR1 is LNHNV and CDR2 is YYDKDF (reference sequence). V was pared by 1 base and J by 5 bases, with 11 bases between. The CDR3 bases are TGTGCCACCAGCAGAGGATCGGAGTTTACTGAAGCTTTCTTT. Translation: CATSRGSEFTEAFF. Using reference TRBV15 and TRBJ1-1 for the parts outside the CDR3, the full variable domain is DAMVIQNPRYQVTQFGKPVTLSCSQTLNHNVMYWYQQKSSQAPKLLFHYYDKDFNNEADTPDNFQSRRPNTSFCFLDIRSPGLGDTAMYLCATSRGSEFTEAFFGQGTRLTVV.

This chain connects TRBV25-1 to TRBJ2-2, with TRBD1 matching 9 bases. Germline CDR1 MGHDK, CDR2 SYGVNS. Trimming removed 6 bases from V and 7 bases from J; junction bases left unmatched: 6. The CDR3 has 14 amino acids. DNA for the CDR3: TGTGCCAGCAGCAGACAGGGGGTATACGGGGAGCTGTTTTTT. The encoded protein is CASSRQGVYGELFF.

The chain couples TRBV6-5 to TRBJ1-1; D is unclear. The ends were cut back, 0 bases at V and 7 bases at J, with 12 bases in the middle. The CDR3 contains 14 residues. Germline V gene data show CDR1 as MNHEY and CDR2 as SVGAGI. Here the CDR3 DNA reads TGTGCCAGCAGTTACTCGAGAGTTTCCGTTGAAGCTTTCTTT. Encoded protein: CASSYSRVSVEAFF.

The chain is built from TRBV15 and TRBJ2-7; TRBD1 aligns across 9 bases. Trimming took 1 base from V and 6 from J; bases not matched to a gene: 7. This CDR3 region has 15 residues. The germline V gene has CDR1 LNHNV and CDR2 YYDKDF (reference sequence). In DNA, the CDR3 is TGTGCCACCAGCAGAGGGGGGACAGGGTCTTCCGAGCAGTACTTC. This gives the protein CATSRGGTGSSEQYF.

This clone was counted a single time. This rearrangement joins TRBV4-3 to TRBJ1-2; 7 nucleotides agree with TRBD1. Unmatched junction bases numbered 5, after V lost 1 base and J lost 3 bases. The CDR3 is 15 amino acids. The germline gives CDR1 LGHNA, CDR2 YSLEER. CDR3 in DNA: TGCGCCAGCAGCCAAGTGGAGGGGGCTGACTATGGCTACACCTTC. It is translated as CASSQVEGADYGYTF.

The chain is built from TRBV7-6 and TRBJ2-1; 7 positions agree with TRBD1. Germline values: CDR1 SGHVS, CDR2 FNYEAQ. The CDR3 covers 13 residues. The V segment lost 3 bases and the J segment 10 bases; nucleotides outside the gene matches: 6. This CDR3 reads CASSFGRGGEQFF. DNA of the CDR3: TGTGCCAGCAGCTTTGGGAGAGGGGGCGAGCAGTTCTTC.

This sequence joins TRBV28 and TRBJ2-7; the D gene is possibly TRBD2 (6 bases). CDR1 and CDR2 from the germline V gene are MDHEN and SYDVKM. The germline V and J ends were trimmed by 3 bases and 3 bases, with 12 bases remaining between them. The CDR3 contains 14 residues. For the CDR3, the DNA is TGTGCCAGCAGTTTCGCGGGACGGGTCTACGAGCAGTACTTC. This codes for CASSFAGRVYEQYF.

The chain links TRBV7-2 to TRBJ2-2; 11 bases line up with TRBD2. V lost 5 bases to trimming and J lost 4 bases; unmatched junction nucleotides: 6. There are 16 residues in the CDR3. Germline CDR1 reads SGHTA; CDR2 reads FQGNSA. DNA of the CDR3: TGTGCCAGCAGCCTACTAGCGGGGGCCATCACCGGGGAGCTGTTTTTT. Translated, it gives CASSLLAGAITGELFF.

The CDR3 loop is CASSYKGGTDTQYF. CDR3 DNA sequence: TGTGCCAGCAGTTATAAGGGCGGGACAGATACGCAGTATTTT. The V call is TRBV5-6, the J call TRBJ2-3; TRBD2 might be the D (5 bases). V dropped 5 bases and J dropped 3 bases, with 13 bases sitting between them. Germline CDR1 and CDR2: SGHDT and YYEEEE. The CDR3 is 14 residues long. Combining the CDR3 with reference TRBV5-6 and TRBJ2-3 gives the whole variable domain DAGVTQSPTHLIKTRGQQVTLRCSPKSGHDTVSWYQQALGQGPQFIFQYYEEEERQRGNFPDRFSGHQFPNYSSELNVNALLLGDSALYLCASSYKGGTDTQYFGPGTRLTVL.

This chain joins TRBV6-5 and TRBJ2-7; TRBD1 matches 9 bases. The germline CDR1 and CDR2 sequences are MNHEY and SVGAGI. The CDR3 extends over 15 amino acids. J gave up 4 bases and V 5 bases, and 9 bases lay outside the gene matches. DNA for the CDR3: TGTGCCAGCAGTCACAGGGGGCCGGTCAAGTACGAGCAGTACTTC. Amino acid sequence: CASSHRGPVKYEQYF.

This rearrangement joins TRBV18 to TRBJ1-1, with 8 bases lining up with TRBD1. Germline lookup yields CDR1 KGHSH and CDR2 LQKENI. The CDR3 is 14 residues long. V gave up 2 bases and J gave up 3 bases; unmatched junction bases: 2. In nucleotides, the CDR3 is TGTGCCAGCTCACCATTGACAGGGGACACTGAAGCTTTCTTT. This encodes CASSPLTGDTEAFF.

The DNA of the CDR3 is TGTGCCAGCAGCTTGGAACAGGGGCGTTCACCCCTCCACTTT. Translating gives CASSLEQGRSPLHF. The chain couples TRBV5-6 to TRBJ1-6, with TRBD1 identical over 7 bases. Germline CDR1 is SGHDT and CDR2 is YYEEEE. This CDR3 has 14 amino acids. With 0 bases clipped from V and 9 bases from J, the junction kept 3 bases outside the gene matches.

The chain has TRBV4-2 and TRBJ2-7; 8 bases match TRBD1. V trimming: 1 base; J trimming: 4 bases; junction bases outside the gene matches: 9. Germline assignment: CDR1 LGHNA and CDR2 YNFKEQ. This CDR3 has 16 amino acids. The CDR3 loop is CASSQGDRDRSYEQYF. The CDR3 DNA is TGTGCCAGCAGCCAAGGGGACCGGGACAGGAGTTACGAGCAGTACTTC.

The chain joins TRBV7-2 to TRBJ1-5, with TRBD1 as a possible D gene (5 bases). V dropped 0 bases and J dropped 7 bases, with 19 bases sitting between them. Germline-derived CDR1 and CDR2 are SGHTA and FQGNSA. The CDR3 has 17 residues. CDR3 DNA sequence: TGTGCCAGCAGCTTAGCGGTCTCGAGGGACTACGTCCAGCCCCAGCATTTT. As protein: CASSLAVSRDYVQPQHF.

For this clone: Within the sample, other DNA sequences also encode this same CDR3. The chain couples TRBV6-1 to TRBJ1-5, with unresolved D. CDR1 is MNHNS and CDR2 is SASEGT in the germline V gene. The CDR3 totals 13 residues. The ends were cut back, 3 bases at V and 5 bases at J, with 8 bases in the middle. The CDR3 coding sequence is TGTGCCAGCAGTGAGTGGGAGGATCAGCCCCAGCATTTT. Translated, it gives CASSEWEDQPQHF.

The chain carries TRBV7-3 and TRBJ2-7; 7 nucleotides line up with TRBD1. The CDR3 runs to 16 residues. V shed 5 bases and J 5 bases; nucleotides not matched to a gene: 15. Germline V lookup: CDR1 SGHTA, CDR2 FQGTGA. CDR3 bases: TGTGCCAGCAGCCCGGACCTCCACAGGGGCCTGGACGAGCAGTACTTC. It is translated as CASSPDLHRGLDEQYF.

Note on this clone: In the same sample, other DNA sequences code for this CDR3. The CDR3 region has the DNA TGTGCCAGCAGCGTAGGGGGCGGAACCTACGAGCAGTACTTC. Translating it yields CASSVGGGTYEQYF. V is TRBV9 and J is TRBJ2-7; a weak D match, TRBD1 (5 bases). Germline assignment: CDR1 SGDLS and CDR2 YYNGEE. V was shortened by 0 bases and J by 2 bases, with 9 bases between the two germline ends. The CDR3 contains 14 residues.

The chain joins TRBV6-1 to TRBJ1-2; D is unclear. Deletions cut 2 bases from V and 4 bases from J, with 14 bases between. CDR3 length: 15 amino acids. CDR1 is MNHNS and CDR2 is SASEGT in the germline V gene. CDR3 region: CASSELGPLGYGYTF. Here the CDR3 DNA reads TGTGCCAGCAGTGAACTTGGGCCCCTTGGCTATGGCTACACCTTC.